This T cell receptor beta chain was obtained from a study of CD8+CD57+ T cells in acquired aplastic anemia. At the level of the study: Each DNA sample taken from sorted CD4+ and CD8+ cells came to about 3.4 ug on average. As sequenced from healthy donors, CD4+ cells averaged roughly 9.9 million reads. Regarding the study as a whole: Patients and controls turned out to have 25 to 35 CD8+ CDR3 sequences in common. CD8+ Simpson's diversity in patients was not significantly different from that in controls.

Germline CDR1 is SGHAT and CDR2 is FQDESV (reference sequence). The CDR3 length is 11 residues. V lost 7 bases and J lost 6, with 6 bases in between. Worth noting for this clonotype: Its antigen is still unknown. With a much larger clone just one base away, this may be a read error.

It was genomic DNA that served as the template for profiling TCR beta VDJ and CDR3. TCRdb itself ran the reads through MiXCR, one entry per CDR3 protein. This table has some 190,000 distinct CDR3 sequences, 40% to 50% appearing once. Sequencing input: sorted CD4+, CD8+, or CD8+CD57+ T cells (not recorded which) from PBMCs. The receptor was isolated from a human donor in good health. J is TRBJ2-2 and V is TRBV11-1; D not certain. The CDR3 here is CASNFPGELFF. The CDR3 DNA sequence: TGTGCCAGCAACTTTCCCGGGGAGCTGTTTTTT. The full variable domain, its missing parts supplied by reference TRBV11-1 and TRBJ2-2, is EAEVAQSPRYKITEKSQAVAFWCDPISGHATLYWYRQILGQGPELLVQFQDESVVDDSQLPKDRFSAERLKGVDSTLKIQPAELGDSAMYLCASNFPGELFFGEGSRLTVL.